What follows are 19 T cell receptor beta chains derived from one specimen sequenced in a study of OX40 agonist ivuxolimab in advanced cancers. Using immunoSEQ multiplex PCR, the repertoire was profiled, and TCRdb retains in-frame clones only, with some absent. The sample consists of around 76,000 clones, approximately 85% of them appearing once. The specimen comprised CD4+ or CD8+ T cells sorted from blood, sampled in a trial of the OX40 agonist ivuxolimab. The receptors stem from an adult with an advanced solid tumor such as melanoma, head and neck, liver or kidney cancer.

This chain links TRBV4-1 with TRBJ2-3, with D tentatively TRBD1 or TRBD2 (5 bases each). Trimming stripped 4 bases from V and 5 bases from J, with 13 bases between. The CDR3 runs 14 residues. In germline, CDR1 is MGHRA, CDR2 YSYEKL. CDR3 nucleotide sequence: TGCGCCAGCAGCCTCTTGGGACGTCGAGATACGCAGTATTTT. It specifies CASSLLGRRDTQYF.

This chain links TRBV20-1 with TRBJ2-7; 7 nucleotides align to TRBD1. Germline V gives CDR1 DFQATT, CDR2 SNEGSKA (reference sequence). The CDR3 is 11 amino acids. V trimming: 2 bases; J trimming: 5 bases; junction bases outside the gene matches: 0. CDR3 nucleotide sequence: TGCAGTGCTAGACAGGGGGACGAGCAGTACTTC. It codes for CSARQGDEQYF.

This chain connects TRBV7-9 to TRBJ2-3; TRBD2 is a possible D gene (5 bases). Looked up from germline, CDR1 is SEHNR and CDR2 is FQNEAQ (reference sequence). V shed 5 bases and J shed 4 bases, with 19 bases lying between them. The CDR3 totals 16 residues. For the CDR3, the DNA is TGTGCCAGCAGCGCCCGACGGGGTACGTTGCCAGATACGCAGTATTTT. As protein: CASSARRGTLPDTQYF.

This clone was seen a handful of times. V and J are TRBV5-4 and TRBJ2-1; unclear D gene. This CDR3 is built from 13 residues. V was trimmed by 0 bases and J by 10 bases, leaving 11 bases between them. Germline CDR1 is SGHNT and CDR2 is YYREEE (reference sequence). The CDR3 region has the DNA TGTGCCAGCAGCTTGGTTAACGGACCCGAGCAGTTCTTC. Translating gives CASSLVNGPEQFF.

In this sample, this clone turned up once. The genes are TRBV5-1 and TRBJ2-5; D is unclear. CDR1 is SGHRS, CDR2 YFSETQ, per germline. The V and J ends lost 7 bases and 0 bases respectively, with 7 bases between them. CDR3 size: 12 residues. The CDR3 protein is CASASYQETQYF. Written as DNA, the CDR3 is TGCGCCAGCGCTTCGTACCAAGAGACCCAGTACTTC.

This chain uses TRBV18 with TRBJ1-2; the match to TRBD1 covers 7 bases. CDR3 length equals 14 residues. The germline CDR1 and CDR2 sequences are KGHSH and LQKENI. The J segment lost 12 bases and the V segment lost 3 bases, leaving 13 bases of the junction unmatched. CDR3 nucleotides: TGTGCCAGCTCACCCGGGACAGATCCCCGGGGCAACACCTTC. It encodes CASSPGTDPRGNTF. The full variable domain, rest sourced from reference TRBV18 and TRBJ1-2, is NAGVMQNPRHLVRRRGQEARLRCSPMKGHSHVYWYRQLPEEGLKFMVYLQKENIIDESGMPKERFSAEFPKEGPSILRIQQVVRGDSAAYFCASSPGTDPRGNTFGSGTRLTVV.

V gene TRBV18 combines with J gene TRBJ1-2; no definite D call. V lost 2 bases to trimming and J lost 0 bases, with 10 bases between them. This CDR3 is built from 15 residues. The germline gives CDR1 KGHSH, CDR2 LQKENI. CDR3 amino acids: CASSPTTEANYGYTF. The CDR3 nucleotides are TGTGCCAGCTCACCAACAACGGAGGCTAACTATGGCTACACCTTC.

The chain is built from TRBV11-2 and TRBJ1-1; D uncertain. The CDR3 totals 15 residues. Trimming took off 0 bases at V and 1 base at J, with 9 bases between the two ends. CDR1 and CDR2 (germline): SGHAT, FQNNGV. The CDR3 DNA reads TGTGCCAGCAGCTTAGACTTTGGGAGGAACACTGAAGCTTTCTTT. As protein: CASSLDFGRNTEAFF.

The gene calls are TRBV7-3 and TRBJ2-7; 7 bases line up with TRBD1. This CDR3 spans 14 amino acids. The junction had 10 bases not matched to a gene; V was cut back by 5 bases and J by 6 bases. Germline V gives CDR1 SGHTA, CDR2 FQGTGA. CDR3: CASSPRQGSGEQYF. The DNA for the CDR3 is TGTGCCAGCAGCCCCCGACAGGGTTCCGGCGAGCAGTACTTC.

The rearrangement links TRBV10-3 to TRBJ1-2; 7 bases are a match to TRBD1. Germline-derived CDR1 and CDR2 are ENHRY and SYGVKD. The CDR3 is made up of 15 amino acids. J lost 0 bases, V lost 2 bases, and 3 bases had no gene match. The CDR3, as DNA: TGTGCCATCAGTGAGGGACAGGCCCCTAACTATGGCTACACCTTC. Amino acid sequence: CAISEGQAPNYGYTF.

This clone has a single count. J is TRBJ1-2 and V is TRBV4-1; 7 nucleotides agree with TRBD1. The CDR3 is 15 amino acids. CDR1 MGHRA and CDR2 YSYEKL come from the germline V gene. Trimming removed 4 bases from V and 4 bases from J; junction bases left unmatched: 9. The CDR3 DNA reads TGCGCCAGCAGCCCCCAGGAGGGGGCTGGCTATGGCTACACCTTC. Translated: CASSPQEGAGYGYTF.

V is TRBV4-1 and J is TRBJ1-4; the D gene is possibly TRBD1 (5 bases). There are 16 residues in the CDR3. Per the germline V gene, CDR1 is MGHRA and CDR2 is YSYEKL. The V end was cut by 3 bases, the J end by 0 bases, with 11 bases between. CDR3 DNA sequence: TGCGCCAGCAGCCAGAGATCAGGGACAACTAATGAAAAACTGTTTTTT. Its translation: CASSQRSGTTNEKLFF.

This clone was recorded a few times. The V gene is TRBV19, the J gene TRBJ1-4, with 7 bases matching TRBD1. V dropped 5 bases and J dropped 2; count of bases not matched to a gene: 5. This CDR3 is 15 amino acids long. Looked up from germline, CDR1 is LNHDA and CDR2 is SQIVND (reference sequence). Written as DNA, the CDR3 is TGTGCCAGTAGTGCCACCAGGGGGACTAATGAAAAACTGTTTTTT. Amino acid sequence: CASSATRGTNEKLFF. Full variable domain (missing parts from reference TRBV19 and TRBJ1-4): DGGITQSPKYLFRKEGQNVTLSCEQNLNHDAMYWYRQDPGQGLRLIYYSQIVNDFQKGDIAEGYSVSREKKESFPLTVTSAQKNPTAFYLCASSATRGTNEKLFFGSGTQLSVL.

V gene TRBV7-2 combines with J gene TRBJ1-4; 7 bases agree with TRBD1. The CDR3 is 15 amino acids. Trimming cost V 3 bases and J 10 bases; bases outside gene matches: 11. Germline V CDR1 and CDR2: SGHTA, FQGNSA. For the CDR3, the DNA is TGTGCCAGCAGCTTGGAGCGACAGGGACGGGGAAAACTGTTTTTT. Its protein is CASSLERQGRGKLFF.

The chain links TRBV21-1 to TRBJ2-7; the table's D call, TRBD2, was not checked against the DNA. TRBV21-1 is recorded as a pseudogene. This CDR3 has 17 amino acids. CDR3: CASSKIVGLAVLYEQYF. As DNA, the CDR3 is TGTGCCAGCAGCAAAATCGTGGGACTAGCGGTACTCTACGAGCAGTACTTC.

The chain links TRBV5-1 to TRBJ2-1; no definite D call. CDR3 length: 13 amino acids. The V gene lost 4 bases and the J gene lost 7 bases, with 12 bases spanning the gap. Germline CDR1 is SGHRS and CDR2 is YFSETQ. CDR3: CASSQAPGNEQFF. The CDR3 DNA reads TGCGCCAGCAGCCAGGCGCCCGGGAATGAGCAGTTCTTC.

The chain has TRBV11-2 and TRBJ1-1; TRBD1 agrees at 7 bases. CDR1 is SGHAT, CDR2 FQNNGV, per germline. The CDR3 consists of 16 residues. Germline trimming cut 2 bases from V and 0 bases from J; bases unmatched to any gene: 6. CDR3 protein: CASSLRQGTLNTEAFF. The CDR3 bases are TGTGCCAGCAGCTTACGACAGGGCACGCTGAACACTGAAGCTTTCTTT.

V and J are TRBV19 and TRBJ2-2; 11 bases map to TRBD2. Germline loops: CDR1 LNHDA, CDR2 SQIVND (reference sequence). Trimming cost V 3 bases and J 4 bases; bases outside gene matches: 28. The CDR3 loop spans 24 amino acids. The CDR3 loop is CASSIMGRYWGGRTSGGGTGELFF. The CDR3 DNA reads TGTGCCAGTAGTATCATGGGACGGTATTGGGGAGGGCGAACTAGCGGGGGCGGCACCGGGGAGCTGTTTTTT.

The V call is TRBV19, the J call TRBJ1-4; no definite D call. In germline, CDR1 is LNHDA, CDR2 SQIVND (reference sequence). This CDR3 has 13 residues. Trimming took 7 bases from V and 8 from J, leaving 14 bases between them. CDR3 in DNA: TGTGCCAGTACCCCCCTGGGTAGGGAAAAACTGTTTTTT. This translates into CASTPLGREKLFF.